This T cell receptor beta chain is from a study of blood T cell repertoires in COVID-19. Study summary: Whether acute or convalescent, the COVID-19 samples came from the United States, Italy and Spain. PBMCs, B-cell-depleted T cells, or T cells provided the cDNA or gDNA that made up the material.

From germline, CDR1 is SEHNR and CDR2 FQNEAQ (reference sequence). Trimming took 6 bases from V and 3 from J, leaving 14 bases between them. The CDR3 runs 14 residues. Method: immunoSEQ multiplex PCR; TCRdb's copy keeps in-frame clones and lacks some. The sample contains around 130,000 clones, roughly 79% of which appear only once. Sequencing was performed on peripheral blood. The receptor comes from a man older than 75 with acute or convalescent COVID-19. This chain joins TRBV7-9 and TRBJ1-1; D is perhaps TRBD1 (5 bases). CDR3: CASSSGLGDTEAFF. Written as DNA, the CDR3 is TGTGCCAGCAGTTCGGGACTAGGGGACACTGAAGCTTTCTTT.